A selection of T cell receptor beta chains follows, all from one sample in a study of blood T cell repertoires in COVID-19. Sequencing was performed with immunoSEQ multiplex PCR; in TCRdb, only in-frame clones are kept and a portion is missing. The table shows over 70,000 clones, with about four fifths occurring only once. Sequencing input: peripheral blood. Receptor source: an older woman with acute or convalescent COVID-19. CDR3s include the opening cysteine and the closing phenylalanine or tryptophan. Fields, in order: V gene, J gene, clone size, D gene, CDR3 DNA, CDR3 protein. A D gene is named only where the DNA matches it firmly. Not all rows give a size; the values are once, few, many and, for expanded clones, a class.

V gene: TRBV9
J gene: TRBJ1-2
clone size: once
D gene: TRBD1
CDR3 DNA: TGTGCCAGCAGCGTGCGCCAGGGGGCGCCCGGCTACACCTTC
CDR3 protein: CASSVRQGAPGYTF

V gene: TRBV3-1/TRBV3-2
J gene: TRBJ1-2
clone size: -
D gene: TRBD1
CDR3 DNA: TGTGCCAGCAGCCAAGATTTTAAGCGGACAGGGGTTTTACACTATGGCTACACCTTC
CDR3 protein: CASSQDFKRTGVLHYGYTF

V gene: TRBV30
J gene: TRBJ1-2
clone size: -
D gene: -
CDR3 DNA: TGTGCCTGGAGTGTGGCGGGGCTCTATGGCTACACCTTC
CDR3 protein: CAWSVAGLYGYTF

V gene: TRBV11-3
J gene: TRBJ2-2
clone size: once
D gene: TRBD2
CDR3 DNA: TGTGCCAGCAGCTTAGGAGGACTAGCGGGAGGGCCGGTCGGGGAGCTGTTTTTT
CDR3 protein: CASSLGGLAGGPVGELFF

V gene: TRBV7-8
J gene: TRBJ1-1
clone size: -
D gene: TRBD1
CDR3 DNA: TGTGCCAGCAGCCCCGTTGGTCAGGGGGTAAGGGCTTTCTTT
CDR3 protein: CASSPVGQGVRAFF

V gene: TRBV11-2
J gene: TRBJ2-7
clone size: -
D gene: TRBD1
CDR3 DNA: TGTGCCAGCAGCACCGGACAGGGATCCTACGAGCAGTACTTC
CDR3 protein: CASSTGQGSYEQYF

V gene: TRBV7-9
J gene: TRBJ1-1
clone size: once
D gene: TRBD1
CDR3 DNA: TGTGCCAGCAGTCTGACAGGGGGAAACACTGAAGCTTTCTTT
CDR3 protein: CASSLTGGNTEAFF

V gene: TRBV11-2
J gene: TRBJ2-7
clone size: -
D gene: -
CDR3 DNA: TGTGCCAGCAGCCCAGACTATGGGCAGTACTTC
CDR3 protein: CASSPDYGQYF

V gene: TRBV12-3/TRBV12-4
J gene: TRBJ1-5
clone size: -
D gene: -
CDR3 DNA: TGTGCCAGCAGTTCAGGGTTCAATCAGCCCCAGCATTTT
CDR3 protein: CASSSGFNQPQHF

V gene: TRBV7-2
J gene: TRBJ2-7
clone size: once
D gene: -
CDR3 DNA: TGTGCCAGCAGCTTCGCCCGAAGCGGGTACTACGAGCAGTACTTC
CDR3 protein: CASSFARSGYYEQYF

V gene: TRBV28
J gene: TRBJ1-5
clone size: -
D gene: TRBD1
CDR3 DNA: TGTGCCAGCAGTACCGAGGACAGGGGAGCAGGCAATCAGCCCCAGCATTTT
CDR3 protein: CASSTEDRGAGNQPQHF

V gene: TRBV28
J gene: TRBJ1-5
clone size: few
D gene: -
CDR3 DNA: TGTGCCAGCAGTTTAGGGAGAAACAGGGATCAGCCCCAGCATTTT
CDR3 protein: CASSLGRNRDQPQHF

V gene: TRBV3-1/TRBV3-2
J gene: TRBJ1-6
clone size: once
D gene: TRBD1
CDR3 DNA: TGTGCCAGCAGCCAGGCCGGGACAGGAAATTCACCCCTCCACTTT
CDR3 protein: CASSQAGTGNSPLHF

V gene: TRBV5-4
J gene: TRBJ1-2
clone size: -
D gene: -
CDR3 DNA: TGTGCCAGCAGCTTGGACAGGCCAGGTGGCTACACCTTC
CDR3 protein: CASSLDRPGGYTF

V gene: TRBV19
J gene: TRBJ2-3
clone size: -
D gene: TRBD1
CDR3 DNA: TGTGCCAGTGCGAAGAATCAGGGGGTACGTGGGACAGATACGCAGTATTTT
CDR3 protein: CASAKNQGVRGTDTQYF

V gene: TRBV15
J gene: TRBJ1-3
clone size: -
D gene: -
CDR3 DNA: TGTGCCACCAGCAGAGACCTTTTACTGGAGAACACCATATATTTT
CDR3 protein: CATSRDLLLENTIYF

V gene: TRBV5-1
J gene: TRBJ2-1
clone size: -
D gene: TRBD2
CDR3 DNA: TGCGCCAGCAGCCCCGTAGGGGTGAAGACTAGCGGAGAGAAGACATACAATGAGCAGTTCTTC
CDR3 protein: CASSPVGVKTSGEKTYNEQFF

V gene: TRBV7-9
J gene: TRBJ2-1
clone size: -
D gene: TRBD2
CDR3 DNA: TGTGCCAGCAGCACGGGACTAGCAGAGCTGAATGAGCAGTTCTTC
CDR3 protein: CASSTGLAELNEQFF

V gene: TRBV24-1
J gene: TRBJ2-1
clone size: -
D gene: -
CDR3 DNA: TGTGCCACCAGTGACCCCACAGGGATTTCCTACAATGAGCAGTTCTTC
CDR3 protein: CATSDPTGISYNEQFF

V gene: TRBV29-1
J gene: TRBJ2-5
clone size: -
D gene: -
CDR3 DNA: TGCAGCGTTGAGTCAGCCGGGAGCCCCCAAGAGACCCAGTACTTC
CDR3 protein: CSVESAGSPQETQYF

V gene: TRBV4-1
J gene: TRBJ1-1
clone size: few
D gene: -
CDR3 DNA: TGCGCCAGCAGCCATAATAAACAGGTCATGAACACTGAAGCTTTCTTT
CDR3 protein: CASSHNKQVMNTEAFF

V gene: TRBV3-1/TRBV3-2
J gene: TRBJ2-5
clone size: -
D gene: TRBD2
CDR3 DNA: TGTGCCAGCAGCCAAGATGAATGGGGTAGCGGGATCGATCAGACCCAGTACTTC
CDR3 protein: CASSQDEWGSGIDQTQYF

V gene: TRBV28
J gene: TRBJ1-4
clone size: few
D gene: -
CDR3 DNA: TGTGCCAGCAGCTTCCCCTCCGGGTCCAATGAAAAACTGTTTTTT
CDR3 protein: CASSFPSGSNEKLFF

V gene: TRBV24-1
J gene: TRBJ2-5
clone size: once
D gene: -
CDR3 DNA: TGTGCCACCAGTGATAGTCCTAAGGGGTCTGGGACCCAGTACTTC
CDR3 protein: CATSDSPKGSGTQYF

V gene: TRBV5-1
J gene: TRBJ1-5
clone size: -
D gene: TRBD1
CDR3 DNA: TGCGCCAGCAGCTTGGGCGGGACAGGGGGTGGTCAGCCCCAGCATTTT
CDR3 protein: CASSLGGTGGGQPQHF

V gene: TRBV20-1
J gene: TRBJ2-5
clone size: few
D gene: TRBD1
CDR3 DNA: TGCAGTGAAAGACAGGGTGAGACCCAGTACTTC
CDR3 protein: CSERQGETQYF

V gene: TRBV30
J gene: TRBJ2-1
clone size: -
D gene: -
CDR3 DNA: TGTGCCTGGAATACAGGTTCAAGCTCCTACAATGAGCAGTTCTTC
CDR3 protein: CAWNTGSSSYNEQFF

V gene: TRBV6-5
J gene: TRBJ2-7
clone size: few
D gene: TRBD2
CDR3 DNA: TGTGCCAGCACCAACCTAGCGGGGGTCTACGAGCAGTACTTC
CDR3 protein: CASTNLAGVYEQYF

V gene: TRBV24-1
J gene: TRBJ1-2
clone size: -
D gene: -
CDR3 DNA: TGTGCCACCGGCGACAGCTATGGCTACACCTTC
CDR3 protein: CATGDSYGYTF

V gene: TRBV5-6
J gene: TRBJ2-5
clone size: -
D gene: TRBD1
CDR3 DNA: TGTGCCAGCAGCGACAGGGGGATAGATGAAACCCAGTACTTC
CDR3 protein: CASSDRGIDETQYF

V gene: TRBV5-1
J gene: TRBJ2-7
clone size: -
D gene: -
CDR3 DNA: TGCGCCAGCAGCATTACATGGGCAGAAACCTACGAGCAGTACTTC
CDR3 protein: CASSITWAETYEQYF

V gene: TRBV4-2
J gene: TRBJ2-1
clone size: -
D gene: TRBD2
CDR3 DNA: TGTGCCAGCACCGCAGAGATCAGCGGGGCCTACAATGAGCAGTTCTTC
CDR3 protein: CASTAEISGAYNEQFF

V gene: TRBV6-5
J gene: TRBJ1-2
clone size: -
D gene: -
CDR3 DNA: TGTGCCAGCAGTTACTCCCGGGGAGCTAACTATGGCTACACCTTC
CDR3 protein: CASSYSRGANYGYTF

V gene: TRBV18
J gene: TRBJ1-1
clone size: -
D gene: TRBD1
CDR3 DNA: TGTGCCAGCTCAACCACCGGGACAGGGAGAACTTTCTTT
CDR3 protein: CASSTTGTGRTFF

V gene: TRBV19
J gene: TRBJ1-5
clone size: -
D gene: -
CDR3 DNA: TGTGCCAGCCATCCCGGCGGAGGGAGGAGAAATCAGCCCCAGCATTTT
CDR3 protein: CASHPGGGRRNQPQHF

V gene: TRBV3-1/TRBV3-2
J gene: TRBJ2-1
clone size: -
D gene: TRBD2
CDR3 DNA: TGTGCCAGCAGCCAAGGGACTAGCGGGGGTTTTGAGCAGTTCTTC
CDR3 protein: CASSQGTSGGFEQFF

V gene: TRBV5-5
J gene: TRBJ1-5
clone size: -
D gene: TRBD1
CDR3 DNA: TGTGCCAGCAGCCCCGACAGGGTACCCAATCAGCCCCAGCATTTT
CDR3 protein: CASSPDRVPNQPQHF

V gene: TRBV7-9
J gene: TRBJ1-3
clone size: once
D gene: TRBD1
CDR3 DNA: TGTGCCAGCAGCATCGGGACAGCCTCTGGAAACACCATATATTTT
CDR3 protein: CASSIGTASGNTIYF

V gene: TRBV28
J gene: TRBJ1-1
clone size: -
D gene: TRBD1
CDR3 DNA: TGTGCCAGCTGCCGGCGAGTCGACAGGGGGCGAGGTACTGAAGCTTTCTTT
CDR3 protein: CASCRRVDRGRGTEAFF

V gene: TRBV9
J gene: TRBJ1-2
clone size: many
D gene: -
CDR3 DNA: TGTGCCAGCAGCCTTGGACACGGAACCTATGGCTACACCTTC
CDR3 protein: CASSLGHGTYGYTF

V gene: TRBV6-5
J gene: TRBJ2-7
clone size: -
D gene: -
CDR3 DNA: TGTGCCAGCAGTAGAGCGTACGAGCAGTACTTC
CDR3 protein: CASSRAYEQYF

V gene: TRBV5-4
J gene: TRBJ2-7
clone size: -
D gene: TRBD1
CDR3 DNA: TGTGCCAGCAGCCGTATAGGGACAGACTACGAGCAGTACTTC
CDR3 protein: CASSRIGTDYEQYF

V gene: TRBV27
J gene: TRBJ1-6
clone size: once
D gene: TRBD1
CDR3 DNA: TGTGCCAGCAGTTCCGGACAGGGCAACTCACCCCTCCACTTT
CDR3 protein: CASSSGQGNSPLHF

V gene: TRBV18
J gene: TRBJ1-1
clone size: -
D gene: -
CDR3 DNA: TGTGCCAGCCTGATGGGGGCAGGGTTGAACACTGAAGCTTTCTTT
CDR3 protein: CASLMGAGLNTEAFF

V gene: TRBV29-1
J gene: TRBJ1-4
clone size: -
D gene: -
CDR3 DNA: TGCAGCTCGGTGGACTCTAATGAAAAACTGTTTTTT
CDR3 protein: CSSVDSNEKLFF

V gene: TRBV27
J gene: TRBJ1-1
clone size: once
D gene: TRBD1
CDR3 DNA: TGTGCCAGCAAGAAAGGGACAGGGGAATGGGGCACTGAAGCTTTCTTT
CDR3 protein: CASKKGTGEWGTEAFF

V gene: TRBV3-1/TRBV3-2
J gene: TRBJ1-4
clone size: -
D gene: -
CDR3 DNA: TGTGCCAGCAGCCAAGTGACAGGCTGGGGGAATGAAAAACTGTTTTTT
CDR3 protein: CASSQVTGWGNEKLFF

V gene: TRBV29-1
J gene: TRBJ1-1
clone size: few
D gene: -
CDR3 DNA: TGCAGCGTTGCCCTAAATACAGGGACCACTGAAGCTTTCTTT
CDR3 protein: CSVALNTGTTEAFF

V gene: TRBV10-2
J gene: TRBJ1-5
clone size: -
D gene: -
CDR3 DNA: TGCGCCAGTTCGACAGGTCTAAATCAGCCCCAGCATTTT
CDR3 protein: CASSTGLNQPQHF

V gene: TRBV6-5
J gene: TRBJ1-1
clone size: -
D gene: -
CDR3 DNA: TGTGCCAGCAGTTTTACAGGCTCCGCCGCTGAAGCTTTCTTT
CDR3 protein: CASSFTGSAAEAFF

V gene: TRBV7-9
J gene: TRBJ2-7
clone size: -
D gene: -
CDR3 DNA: TGTGCCAGCAGCCCCAACTCCTACGAGCAGTACTTC
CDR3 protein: CASSPNSYEQYF

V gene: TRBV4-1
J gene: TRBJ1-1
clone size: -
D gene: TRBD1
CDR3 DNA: TGCGCCAGCAGCCTTCTGGACAGGTCCACTGAAGCTTTCTTT
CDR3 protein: CASSLLDRSTEAFF

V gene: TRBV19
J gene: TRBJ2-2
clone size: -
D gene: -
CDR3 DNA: TGTGCCAGTATTCGTGGCGGGGCTCCGAACACCGGGGAGCTGTTTTTT
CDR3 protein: CASIRGGAPNTGELFF

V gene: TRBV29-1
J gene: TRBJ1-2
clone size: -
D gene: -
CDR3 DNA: TGCAGCGTTGAAGATCTGAGCAGGGGTAGCTTCTATGGCTACACCTTC
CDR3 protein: CSVEDLSRGSFYGYTF

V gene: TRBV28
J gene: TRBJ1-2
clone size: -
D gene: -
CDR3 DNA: TGTGCCAGCAGGGGCGATGTCTATGGCTACACCTTC
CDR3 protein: CASRGDVYGYTF